The 7 T cell receptor beta chains listed next were all sequenced from one sample in a study of T-cell reconstitution after alpha-beta-depleted transplantation in children. Unique molecular identifiers were incorporated when the TCRbeta library was constructed. TCRdb reprocessed the PCR reads with MiXCR, giving one entry per CDR3 protein. The table includes fewer than 150,000 distinct CDR3 sequences, more than 20% detected once. The sequencing used PBMCs, mostly from graft donor cells, collected 180 days after TCRalphabeta/CD19-depleted stem cell transplant. Source of these receptors: a male patient aged 2-9 years who had a stem cell transplant for chronic granulomatous disease, so the T cells may come from the graft donor.

The gene calls are TRBV29-1 and TRBJ2-7; 10 bases match TRBD2. The CDR3 is 13 amino acids. Germline trimming cut 5 bases from V and 4 bases from J; bases unmatched to any gene: 5. Per the germline V gene, CDR1 is SQVTM and CDR2 is ANQGSEA. The CDR3, as DNA: TGCAGCGTTTTTACTAGCGGGATGTACGAGCAGTACTTC. This codes for CSVFTSGMYEQYF.

This clonotype was picked up many times. The chain links TRBV20-1 to TRBJ2-5; D gene uncertain. V was cut by 7 bases and J by 1 base, with 7 bases left in between. This CDR3 has 11 amino acids. CDR1 and CDR2 from the germline V gene are DFQATT and SNEGSKA (reference sequence). The CDR3: CSETRQETQYF. CDR3 in DNA: TGCAGTGAAACTCGCCAAGAGACCCAGTACTTC.

This clonotype was counted at least ten times. V is TRBV5-1 and J is TRBJ2-7; D remains ambiguous. Trimming left V 2 bases short and J 6 bases short, with 6 bases between. This CDR3 comprises 11 residues. CDR1 is SGHRS, CDR2 YFSETQ, per germline. The CDR3: CASSFGLEQYF. Written as DNA, the CDR3 is TGCGCCAGCAGCTTCGGTCTCGAGCAGTACTTC.

Many counts were recorded for this clonotype. The rearrangement joins TRBV20-1 to TRBJ2-3, with unresolved D. The germline gives CDR1 DFQATT, CDR2 SNEGSKA (reference sequence). Trimming cost V 6 bases and J 4 bases, with 17 bases left between them. The CDR3 loop spans 14 amino acids. DNA of the CDR3: TGCAGTGCCACCGAGGACCAGATGGCAGATACGCAGTATTTT. The encoded protein is CSATEDQMADTQYF.

The chain couples TRBV27 to TRBJ2-5; 11 bases align to TRBD2. The CDR3 length is 20 residues. The V segment lost 2 bases and the J segment 0 bases; nucleotides outside the gene matches: 14. Germline CDR1 MNHEY, CDR2 SMNVEV (reference sequence). The CDR3 protein is CASSLISSLGTSGDQETQYF. The DNA of the CDR3 is TGTGCCAGCAGTTTAATTTCGTCACTCGGGACTAGCGGAGACCAAGAGACCCAGTACTTC.

This clonotype was picked up many times. The chain is built from TRBV29-1 and TRBJ2-1, with 9 bases fitting TRBD2. Unmatched junction bases numbered 6, after V lost 6 bases and J lost 3 bases. This CDR3 spans 14 amino acids. CDR1 is SQVTM and CDR2 is ANQGSEA in the germline V gene. DNA of the CDR3: TGCAGCGTGCCAGGACTAGCGCACTACAATGAGCAGTTCTTC. Translating gives CSVPGLAHYNEQFF.

At least ten counts were recorded for this clonotype. This sequence joins TRBV29-1 and TRBJ2-3; TRBD2 agrees at 10 bases. CDR1 is SQVTM, CDR2 ANQGSEA, per germline. The CDR3 length is 18 residues. Trimming took 0 bases from V and 2 from J; bases not matched to a gene: 11. In DNA form, the CDR3 reads TGCAGCGTTGAAGATTACCCCTGGACTAGCGGCGACACAGATACGCAGTATTTT. Protein product: CSVEDYPWTSGDTDTQYF.